This T cell receptor beta chain was captured in a study of Graves' ophthalmopathy and Graves' hyperthyroidism (dated by TCRdb to the late 2010s). The study in broad terms: Peripheral blood was collected at initial diagnosis, prior to any treatment. The study used TCR beta repertoire signatures to distinguish Graves' ophthalmopathy from Graves' hyperthyroidism and to predict progression to ophthalmopathy. In total, approximately 130 blood samples were TCR-sequenced: approximately 40 ophthalmopathy, some 75 hyperthyroidism and roughly 17 hyperthyroidism-to-ophthalmopathy patients. To explore V-J signatures that distinguish ophthalmopathy from hyperthyroidism, a discovery set of roughly 98 patients was enrolled, made up of 40 to 45 with ophthalmopathy and 57 with stable hyperthyroidism. The independent validation cohort included 18 hyperthyroidism patients plus 17 patients who later progressed from hyperthyroidism to ophthalmopathy. In five or six hyperthyroidism patients, the T-cell repertoires found in thyroid tissue were compared with those found in blood. After sampling, hyperthyroidism patients received methimazole starting at 30 mg daily, and ophthalmopathy patients received high-dose intravenous methylprednisolone. Results and caveats for the whole study, not just this receptor: No statistical method was used to set the sample size in advance, and the investigators knew which group each participant was assigned to. Most expanded thyroid clonotypes with frequency above 0.001 were also detected in blood, suggesting blood repertoires may reflect the thyroid immune response. In validation, the model predicted ophthalmopathy progression with roughly 68% sensitivity and roughly 72% specificity; more than ten predicted patients were CT-confirmed with GO in a median of about 6.2 months. In cross-validation, the 13-signature model distinguished ophthalmopathy from stable hyperthyroidism with around 86% sensitivity and approximately 81% specificity, while in the test set the corresponding values were about 80% and 75%.

TCR beta CDR3 regions were amplified from RNA transcripts for repertoire sequencing. The first round was an RT-PCR using HTBI primers with the Qiagen OneStep RT-PCR kit, and this first round was followed by a second-round multiplex PCR, then size selection and purification. The libraries underwent paired-end sequencing with 100 bp reads on an Illumina HiSeq2000. In the authors' own workflow: SOAPnuke was used to process the reads, throwing out any read that had adapters, had uncalled bases, had a mean Phred below 15, or lacked an exact constant-primer or identifier match. COPE v1.2.5 was used to merge the high-quality paired reads. Each unique nucleotide sequence was defined as a clonotype, and clonotypes were aligned to IMGT TRB V, D and J references with MiTCR v1.1. Only V-J combinations with frequency above 0.0001 were analysed, covering 98% to 99.2% of repertoires. For each V-J combination, a TCR clonal expansion and chaos score was defined as F50 clonal expansion divided by the chaos observed in the TCRdist matrix. Welch's t-statistics and random forest were used to reduce features to about a dozen V-J combinations, which were fed into a naive Bayes classifier. The similarity between thyroid and blood repertoires was quantified using the Morisita-Horn index. The public reads were quality trimmed at Q25 with fastp and then assembled into clones with MiXCR by TCRdb, keeping productive beta chains. Rows with a matching CDR3 protein are joined into one entry that keeps the most common DNA and genes. TCRdb assigned the V and J calls; the authors' analysis was not used. In all, the sample holds around 660,000 distinct CDR3 sequences, and about two fifths of those were seen once. Roughly 3.5% of the sample is taken by the ten largest.

The ophthalmopathy patients had moderately to severely active disease, with a Clinical Activity Score of 3 or higher, a NOSPECS grade of 4 or higher, and a disease duration of less than 3 months. Anyone with other autoimmune diseases, uncontrolled infections, pregnancy or lactation was excluded from the study. Diagnosis relied on clinical symptoms, serum thyroxine, TRAb, thyroid ultrasound and orbital computed tomography. PBMCs were isolated from more than 9 ml of fresh peripheral blood by Ficoll-Paque density gradient centrifugation. Trizol reagent was used to extract the total RNA, and its quality was then checked on an Agilent 2100 Bioanalyzer. Ends trimmed: V by 2 bases, J by 4 bases; bases unmatched to a gene: 8. Taken from the germline V gene, the CDR1 and CDR2 loops are SQVTM and ANQGSEA. Reading from cysteine to phenylalanine, the CDR3 counts 15 amino acids. Only CDR3 DNA remains: 45 bases, in frame from the first base.

To note about this clonotype: Its antigen target is currently unknown. No base quality values were provided; no much bigger clone lies one nucleotide off.

The receptor was derived from an adult man with Graves' ophthalmopathy. The sequence is built from TRBV29-1 and TRBJ2-3; 8 middle bases align to TRBD2. Sequencing used peripheral blood. The bases read TGCAGCGTTGAAAACCCAGCGGGAGTCTCAGATACGCAGTATTTT. It translates as CSVENPAGVSDTQYF.